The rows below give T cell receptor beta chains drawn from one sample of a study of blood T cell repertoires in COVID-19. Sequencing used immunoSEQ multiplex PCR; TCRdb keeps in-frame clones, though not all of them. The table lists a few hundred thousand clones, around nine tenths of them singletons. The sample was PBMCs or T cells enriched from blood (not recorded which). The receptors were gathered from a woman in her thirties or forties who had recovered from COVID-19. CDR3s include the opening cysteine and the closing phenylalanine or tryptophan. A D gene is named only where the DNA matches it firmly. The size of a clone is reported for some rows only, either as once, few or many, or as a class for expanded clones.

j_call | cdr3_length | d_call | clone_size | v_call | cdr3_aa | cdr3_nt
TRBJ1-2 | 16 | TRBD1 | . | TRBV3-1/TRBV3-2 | CASRPIGTGPNYGYTF | TGTGCCAGCAGACCCATCGGGACAGGGCCTAACTATGGCTACACCTTC
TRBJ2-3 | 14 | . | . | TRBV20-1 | CSASLGQGPDTQYF | TGCAGTGCTAGTCTCGGGCAGGGGCCAGATACGCAGTATTTT
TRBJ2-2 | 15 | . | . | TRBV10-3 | CAISATGTFTGELFF | TGTGCCATCAGTGCGACAGGGACTTTCACCGGGGAGCTGTTTTTT
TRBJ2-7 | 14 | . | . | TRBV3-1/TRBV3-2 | CASSQAAVSYEQYF | TGTGCCAGCAGCCAAGCGGCGGTCTCCTACGAGCAGTACTTC
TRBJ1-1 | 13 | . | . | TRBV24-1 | CATSDNAGTEAFF | TGTGCCACCAGTGACAATGCAGGGACTGAAGCTTTCTTT
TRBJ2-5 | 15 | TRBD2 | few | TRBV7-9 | CASSLRTSGLETQYF | TGTGCCAGCAGCTTACGGACTAGCGGGTTAGAGACCCAGTACTTC
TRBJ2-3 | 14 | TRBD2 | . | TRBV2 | CASRRGGVTDTQYF | TGTGCCAGCAGGCGGGGGGGCGTCACAGATACGCAGTATTTT
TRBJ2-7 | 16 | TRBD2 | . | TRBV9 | CASSPGTSGVFGEQYF | TGTGCCAGCAGCCCCGGGACTAGCGGGGTATTTGGCGAGCAGTACTTC
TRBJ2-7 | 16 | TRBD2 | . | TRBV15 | CATSRDHSASGGEQYF | TGTGCCACCAGCAGAGATCATTCGGCCAGCGGGGGGGAGCAGTACTTC
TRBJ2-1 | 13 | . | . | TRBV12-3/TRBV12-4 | CASSPQGFNEQFF | TGTGCCAGCAGTCCGCAGGGGTTCAATGAGCAGTTCTTC
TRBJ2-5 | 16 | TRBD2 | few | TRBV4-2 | CASSPGGLAGQETQYF | TGTGCCAGCAGCCCGGGTGGACTAGCGGGACAAGAGACCCAGTACTTC
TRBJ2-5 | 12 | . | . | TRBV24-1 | CATSEIGETQYF | TGTGCCACCAGTGAAATCGGTGAGACCCAGTACTTC
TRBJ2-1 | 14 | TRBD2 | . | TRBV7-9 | CASSLAGGSNEQFF | TGTGCCAGCAGCTTAGCTGGCGGGAGCAATGAGCAGTTCTTC
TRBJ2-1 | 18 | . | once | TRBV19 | CASSPTTREPSSYNEQFF | TGTGCCAGTAGCCCGACTACCCGGGAACCGAGCTCCTACAATGAGCAGTTCTTC
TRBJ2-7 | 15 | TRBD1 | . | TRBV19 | CASSSTGTGGREQYF | TGTGCCAGTAGTTCCACCGGGACAGGGGGCAGAGAGCAGTACTTC
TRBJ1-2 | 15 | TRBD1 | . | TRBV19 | CASSTKQGAPSGYTF | TGTGCCAGTAGTACGAAACAGGGGGCGCCGAGTGGCTACACCTTC
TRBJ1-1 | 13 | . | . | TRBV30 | CAWSVTGDTEAFF | TGTGCCTGGAGTGTAACTGGAGACACTGAAGCTTTCTTT
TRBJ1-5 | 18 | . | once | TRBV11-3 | CASSLDPRGLYSNQPQHF | TGTGCCAGCAGCTTAGACCCCCGTGGCCTTTATAGCAATCAGCCCCAGCATTTT
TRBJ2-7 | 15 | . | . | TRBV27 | CASSLRASSTYEQYF | TGTGCCAGCAGTTTAAGAGCTAGCTCGACCTACGAGCAGTACTTC
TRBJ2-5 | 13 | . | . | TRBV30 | CAWTLQGQETQYF | TGTGCCTGGACCCTCCAGGGGCAAGAGACCCAGTACTTC
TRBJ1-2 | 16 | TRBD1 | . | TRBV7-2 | CASSLALGTVNYGYTF | TGTGCCAGCAGCTTAGCCCTCGGGACAGTTAACTATGGCTACACCTTC
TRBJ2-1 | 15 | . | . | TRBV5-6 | CASSLGAMKNGEQFF | TGTGCCAGCAGCTTGGGGGCTATGAAGAACGGTGAGCAGTTCTTC
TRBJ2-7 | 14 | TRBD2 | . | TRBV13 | CASSWTSGSYEQYF | TGTGCCAGCAGCTGGACTAGCGGGAGTTACGAGCAGTACTTC